The 10 T cell receptor beta chains reported below all come from one sample, sequenced in a study of T cell clones after liver transplantation. Data came from immunoSEQ multiplex PCR; TCRdb stores just in-frame clones and leaves some out. The sample yields roughly 100,000 clones, approximately 78% seen once. Sequenced here: CD4+ T cells from blood, sampled before liver transplant. The receptor source for this set is a human donor who received a liver transplant.

The chain has TRBV6-6 and TRBJ2-7, with TRBD1 matching over 9 bases. V gave up 2 bases and J gave up 6 bases; unmatched junction bases: 8. The CDR3 runs to 15 residues. Germline values: CDR1 MNHNY, CDR2 SVGAGI (reference sequence). CDR3 nucleotides: TGTGCCAGCAGTTACCCGGGACAGGGATACCGCGAGCAGTACTTC. This codes for CASSYPGQGYREQYF.

The V call is TRBV7-3, the J call TRBJ1-1; no definite D call. This CDR3 is built from 14 residues. The germline V gene has CDR1 SGHTA and CDR2 FQGTGA. V lost 5 bases and J 2 bases, leaving 12 bases between the germline ends. CDR3 sequence: CASSPFAGNTEAFF. CDR3 DNA: TGTGCCAGCAGCCCATTTGCCGGTAACACTGAAGCTTTCTTT.

The rearrangement uses TRBV6-6 and TRBJ1-2; 7 nucleotides line up with TRBD1. The CDR3 consists of 13 residues. Germline V lookup: CDR1 MNHNY, CDR2 SVGAGI (reference sequence). Trimming took 6 bases from V and 5 from J; bases not matched to a gene: 6. The CDR3 DNA reads TGTGCCAGCAGCCGTACAGGGGAATATGGCTACACCTTC. Amino acids: CASSRTGEYGYTF.

The chain carries TRBV27 and TRBJ2-1, with D perhaps TRBD2 (6 bases). Germline values: CDR1 MNHEY, CDR2 SMNVEV (reference sequence). The CDR3 loop spans 14 amino acids. The V gene lost 6 bases and the J gene lost 10 bases, with 19 bases spanning the gap. The CDR3 sequence: CASRRTSGTQEQFF. In nucleotides, the CDR3 is TGTGCCAGCAGACGAACGTCCGGGACTCAAGAGCAGTTCTTC.

This chain joins TRBV7-9 and TRBJ2-1, with D possibly TRBD2 on 5 matching bases. The CDR3 totals 12 residues. V was pared by 1 base and J by 9 bases, with 7 bases between. Germline V gene sequence: CDR1 SEHNR, CDR2 FQNEAQ (reference sequence). The CDR3 region has the DNA TGTGCCAGCAGCTTAGGGACTTCTGAGCAGTTCTTC. As protein: CASSLGTSEQFF.

This chain joins TRBV29-1 and TRBJ1-2, with D perhaps matching TRBD1 (5 bases). Per germline, CDR1 SQVTM and CDR2 ANQGSEA. Trimming shortened V by 3 bases and J by 6 bases, and 14 bases separated the two germline ends. CDR3 length: 13 amino acids. The CDR3 DNA reads as TGCAGCGTTGATATGCGGCAGGGACATGGCTACACCTTC. Amino acid sequence: CSVDMRQGHGYTF.

This clone has only one observation. The CDR3 protein is CASSIRGDGNTIYF. CDR3 DNA sequence: TGTGCCAGTAGTATCAGGGGAGACGGAAACACCATATATTTT. This sequence joins TRBV19 and TRBJ1-3, with D possibly being TRBD1 (6 bases). The germline V and J ends were trimmed by 3 bases and 4 bases, with 10 bases remaining between them. Germline V CDR1 and CDR2: LNHDA, SQIVND (reference sequence). The CDR3 spans 14 residues. The variable domain in full, completed from reference TRBV19 and TRBJ1-3, reads DGGITQSPKYLFRKEGQNVTLSCEQNLNHDAMYWYRQDPGQGLRLIYYSQIVNDFQKGDIAEGYSVSREKKESFPLTVTSAQKNPTAFYLCASSIRGDGNTIYFGEGSWLTVV.

This clone appeared a single time. The chain recombines TRBV7-2 with TRBJ1-5; possible D gene TRBD1, 5 bases. This CDR3 has 15 residues. Per the germline V gene, CDR1 is SGHTA and CDR2 is FQGNSA. Trimming pared 4 bases from V and 5 bases from J, leaving 15 bases between. CDR3 region: CASSSPGGFDQPQHF. CDR3 DNA: TGTGCCAGCAGCTCTCCGGGGGGGTTTGATCAGCCCCAGCATTTT.

J is TRBJ1-1 and V is TRBV15; D possibly corresponds to TRBD1 (5 bases). The CDR3 length is 15 residues. The V end lost 1 base, the J end lost 4 bases, and 13 bases lay between the germline ends. The germline CDR1 and CDR2 sequences are LNHNV and YYDKDF (reference sequence). As DNA, the CDR3 is TGTGCCACCAGCAGAGGGGGGGTGCAGGCCACTGAAGCTTTCTTT. As protein: CATSRGGVQATEAFF.

This sequence joins TRBV5-6 and TRBJ2-5, with 12 bases lining up with TRBD2. Germline V gives CDR1 SGHDT, CDR2 YYEEEE. The CDR3 is made up of 16 amino acids. V lost 4 bases and J lost 2; bases outside the gene matches: 6. The CDR3 nucleotides are TGTGCCAGCAGCACGGGACTAGCGGGTATTCAAGAGACCCAGTACTTC. Translating gives CASSTGLAGIQETQYF.